Below, 14 T cell receptor beta chains from the same sample are listed, as sequenced in a study of radiation and T cells in renal cell carcinoma. As for time point: baseline pretreatment blood. As for treatment: 15 Gy SBRT to primary tumor, nephrectomy 4 weeks later. Some clones are missing from TCRdb's copy, which holds only in-frame ones; the method was immunoSEQ multiplex PCR. The top ten clones hold about 12% of a sample with about 130,000 clones, 70% to 90% of them seen once. The sequenced sample was blood, obtained from a patient whose treatment included radiotherapy and nephrectomy. The receptors here all came from a woman aged 50 to 60 with renal cell carcinoma.

The CDR3: CASSPRRGQGCSYEQYF. The CDR3 DNA is TGCGCCAGCAGTCCTCGGAGGGGACAGGGGTGCTCCTACGAGCAGTACTTC. This chain links TRBV23-1 with TRBJ2-7; 10 bases are shared with TRBD1. TRBV23-1 is identified as an open reading frame with a role that is uncertain. The CDR3 covers 17 residues. V gave up 4 bases and J gave up 0 bases; unmatched junction bases: 9.

The V and J genes are TRBV7-6 and TRBJ1-2; D may be TRBD1 (6 bases). The V gene lost 5 bases and the J gene lost 6 bases, with 19 bases spanning the gap. CDR3 length equals 15 residues. From germline, CDR1 is SGHVS and CDR2 FNYEAQ. CDR3 in amino acids: CASSRGTRGEDGYTF. DNA for the CDR3: TGTGCCAGCAGCAGGGGGACAAGGGGTGAGGATGGCTACACCTTC.

V and J are TRBV6-6 and TRBJ1-3; D is possibly TRBD1 (6 bases). The germline CDR1 and CDR2 sequences are MNHNY and SVGAGI (reference sequence). Deletions cut 4 bases from V and 1 base from J, with 8 bases between. CDR3 length equals 14 residues. Here the CDR3 DNA reads TGTGCCAGCAGTTGGGGGCAGTCTGGAAACACCATATATTTT. This sequence encodes CASSWGQSGNTIYF.

V is TRBV29-1 and J is TRBJ2-3, with D maybe TRBD1 (6 bases). The CDR3 is 14 residues long. CDR1 and CDR2 from the germline V gene are SQVTM and ANQGSEA. The V gene lost 5 bases and the J gene lost 2 bases, with 14 bases spanning the gap. The CDR3 is CSVTGTRNTDTQYF. The CDR3, as DNA: TGCAGCGTTACCGGGACACGAAACACAGATACGCAGTATTTT.

This clone was found a few times. This sequence joins TRBV25-1 and TRBJ2-3; D remains unclear. Germline CDR1 and CDR2: MGHDK and SYGVNS. The CDR3 runs to 12 residues. V was pared by 4 bases and J by 2 bases, with 4 bases between. CDR3 sequence: CASSGLTDTQYF. The CDR3 DNA reads TGTGCCAGCAGTGGGCTCACAGATACGCAGTATTTT.

The rearrangement uses TRBV6-5 and TRBJ1-2; 9 bases map to TRBD1. The junction had 8 bases not matched to a gene; V was cut back by 8 bases and J by 7 bases. Germline CDR1 reads MNHEY; CDR2 reads SVGAGI. The CDR3 length is 13 residues. The CDR3: CASVSGTGSGYTF. The CDR3 DNA follows: TGTGCCAGCGTCTCAGGGACAGGGAGTGGCTACACCTTC.

Here the CDR3 DNA reads TGTGCCAGCAGGTCTCTCACGGAGACCCAGTACTTC. It translates to CASRSLTETQYF. The J gene is TRBJ2-5, the V gene TRBV6-5, with D unresolved. With 6 bases removed from V and 5 bases from J, the gap between germline ends came to 10 bases. From germline, CDR1 is MNHEY and CDR2 SVGAGI. This CDR3 is 12 amino acids long.

The chain combines TRBV11-1 with TRBJ2-1, with a weak D call TRBD1 (6 bases). Germline-derived CDR1 and CDR2 are SGHAT and FQDESV (reference sequence). V was shortened by 5 bases and J by 10 bases, with 18 bases between the two germline ends. This CDR3 has 14 amino acids. CDR3 sequence (DNA): TGTGCCAGCAGCCACGGAGAACACAGGGCCGAGCAGTTCTTC. Translated: CASSHGEHRAEQFF.

This chain links TRBV10-1 with TRBJ2-5; D is unclear. This CDR3 has 14 residues. Trimming took off 0 bases at V and 5 bases at J, with 10 bases between the two ends. CDR1 and CDR2 from the germline V gene are WNHNN and SYGVQD (reference sequence). The CDR3 sequence is CASSESRVPETQYF. The DNA of the CDR3 is TGCGCCAGCAGTGAGTCTCGGGTTCCGGAGACCCAGTACTTC.

The V gene is TRBV6-6, the J gene TRBJ2-7; 7 nucleotides agree with TRBD1. The germline V gene encodes CDR1 MNHNY and CDR2 SVGAGI (reference sequence). The CDR3 length is 14 residues. J was trimmed by 5 bases and V by 6 bases; bases with no gene match: 10. CDR3 nucleotide sequence: TGTGCCAGCAGCAATGACAGGGTCGGGGACGAGCAGTACTTC. It codes for CASSNDRVGDEQYF.

The genes are TRBV15 and TRBJ1-2, with D unresolved. Trimming removed 0 bases at V and 4 bases at J, with 12 bases between. This CDR3 comprises 15 residues. Per germline, CDR1 LNHNV and CDR2 YYDKDF (reference sequence). The CDR3 here is CATSRDLGSTYGYTF. CDR3 coding DNA: TGTGCCACCAGCAGAGATCTGGGTTCGACCTATGGCTACACCTTC.

The rearrangement uses TRBV9 and TRBJ2-3; weak D call: TRBD2 (5 bases). There are 15 residues in the CDR3. The V and J ends lost 3 bases and 2 bases respectively, with 13 bases between them. The germline V gene has CDR1 SGDLS and CDR2 YYNGEE. Here the CDR3 DNA reads TGTGCCAGCAGCGCCGGACTGCACACCACAGATACGCAGTATTTT. Its translation is CASSAGLHTTDTQYF.

V usage is TRBV6-5 and J usage is TRBJ2-7, with unresolved D. This CDR3 is 15 amino acids long. The germline V and J ends were trimmed by 7 bases and 0 bases, with 16 bases remaining between them. Germline V gene data show CDR1 as MNHEY and CDR2 as SVGAGI. CDR3 region: CASKGPGTASYEQYF. In DNA form, the CDR3 reads TGTGCCAGCAAAGGACCAGGTACCGCCTCCTACGAGCAGTACTTC.

This clone was recorded only once. The V call is TRBV4-2, the J call TRBJ1-2, with TRBD1 matching 9 bases. Trimming at V came to 3 bases and at J to 8 bases, leaving 10 bases not matched to a gene. Germline V gives CDR1 LGHNA, CDR2 YNFKEQ. The CDR3 spans 15 residues. CDR3 DNA: TGTGCCAGCAGCCAGCCGGGACAGGGATTGAGGGGCTACACCTTC. Amino acids: CASSQPGQGLRGYTF.